This T cell receptor (beta chain) was found in a study of T cells in Graves' hyperthyroidism and ophthalmopathy. The V end was cut by 1 base, the J end by 5 bases, with 14 bases between. The germline V gene encodes CDR1 SGHDN and CDR2 FVKESK. The length of the CDR3 is 15 residues. From RNA transcripts, TCR beta CDR3 regions were amplified. With the HTBI primer set, the TCR CDR3 went through a first round of RT-PCR. TCRdb reprocessed the multiplex PCR reads with MiXCR, giving one entry per CDR3 protein. The sample contains about 300,000 distinct CDR3 sequences, approximately 16% of which appear only once.

Material for sequencing was blood. This TCR derives from a man between 25 and 39 years old with Graves' hyperthyroidism. The genes are TRBV14 and TRBJ1-1; D is ambiguous. The DNA for the CDR3 is TGTGCCAGCAGCCAAGTCGGCCTGTTTTCGACTGAAGCTTTCTTT. Amino acids: CASSQVGLFSTEAFF.